The 32 T cell receptor beta chains below were found in one sample sequenced in a study of Graves' ophthalmopathy and Graves' hyperthyroidism. Researchers took RNA transcripts and amplified TCR beta CDR3 regions from them. HTBI primers were used in a first-round RT-PCR, which preceded a second-round multiplex PCR. TCRdb ran MiXCR on the multiplex PCR reads and lists one entry per CDR3 protein. The table lists over a million distinct CDR3 sequences, less than 45% of them singletons. Sequencing input: peripheral blood or thyroid tissue (not recorded which). The receptors originated from an adult man with Graves' hyperthyroidism.

The chain couples TRBV2 to TRBJ1-5; D remains ambiguous. The CDR3 extends over 19 amino acids. V was pared by 6 bases and J by 2 bases, with 26 bases between. From germline, CDR1 is SNHLY and CDR2 FYNNEI. CDR3 in amino acids: CASSQECWGGDRGNQPQHF. CDR3 nucleotides: TGTGCCAGCAGCCAAGAATGCTGGGGTGGGGATCGTGGCAATCAGCCCCAGCATTTT. Looking up the rest from reference TRBV2 and TRBJ1-5 gives the full variable domain: EPEVTQTPSHQVTQMGQEVILRCVPISNHLYFYWYRQILGQKVEFLVSFYNNEISEKSEIFDDQFSVERPDGSNFTLKIRSTKLEDSAMYFCASSQECWGGDRGNQPQHFGDGTRLSIL.

With respect to this clonotype: A read error may account for a junction end that differs from germline. The chain has TRBV2 and TRBJ1-4, with 9 bases identical to TRBD1. There are 10 residues in the CDR3. CDR1 is SNHLY, CDR2 FYNNEI, per germline. The CDR3 region is CASSPPGTGF. In nucleotides, the CDR3 is TGTGCCAGCAGCCCGCCGGGGACAGGGTTT.

The chain employs TRBV29-1 and TRBJ2-5, with 8 bases lining up with TRBD2. With the DNA end fitting TRBJ2-1 better, the J assignment may be wrong. Germline V gene lookup returns CDR1 SQVTM and CDR2 ANQGSEA. The CDR3 sequence is 12 residues long. The CDR3 spells CSVGTRRGEQFF. The CDR3 DNA reads TGCAGCGTCGGGACTAGGAGGGGTGAGCAGTTCTTC.

This chain joins TRBV7-2 and TRBJ1-1; tentatively, D is TRBD1 (5 bases). The germline CDR1 and CDR2 sequences are SGHTA and FQGNSA. Between the trimmed V and J ends, which lost 5 bases and 5 bases, there was a span of 15 bases. The CDR3 loop spans 14 amino acids. Here the CDR3 reads CASSRGPGATEAFF. The CDR3 bases are TGTGCCAGCAGCCGGGGACCGGGAGCAACTGAAGCTTTCTTT.

The chain couples TRBV19 to TRBJ1-4; the match to TRBD1 covers 11 bases. V dropped 4 bases and J dropped 6; count of bases not matched to a gene: 10. Germline CDR1 reads LNHDA; CDR2 reads SQIVND (reference sequence). This CDR3 has 17 amino acids. The CDR3: CASSTYRTGGVDEKLFF. The CDR3 DNA is TGTGCCAGTAGTACCTACCGGACAGGGGGCGTGGATGAAAAACTGTTTTTT. Full variable domain (remainder filled in from reference TRBV19 and TRBJ1-4): DGGITQSPKYLFRKEGQNVTLSCEQNLNHDAMYWYRQDPGQGLRLIYYSQIVNDFQKGDIAEGYSVSREKKESFPLTVTSAQKNPTAFYLCASSTYRTGGVDEKLFFGSGTQLSVL.

The table lists this clonotype with a few counts. The chain combines TRBV2 with TRBJ1-2, with 11 positions matching TRBD1. CDR3 length: 15 residues. Looked up from germline, CDR1 is SNHLY and CDR2 is FYNNEI. Unmatched junction bases numbered 6, after V lost 5 bases and J lost 4 bases. The CDR3 DNA reads as TGTGCCAGCAGTTATTCCGGACAGGGGGCCTATGGCTACACCTTC. Encoded protein: CASSYSGQGAYGYTF.

This clonotype has a count of ten or more. The V and J genes are TRBV19 and TRBJ2-6; perhaps TRBD1 as D (6 bases). This CDR3 has 16 amino acids. Trimming pared 5 bases from V and 2 bases from J, leaving 13 bases between. CDR1 is LNHDA, CDR2 SQIVND, per germline (reference sequence). In DNA, the CDR3 is TGTGCCAGTAGTCGGCACAGGGCCGCTGGGGCCAACGTCCTGACTTTC. This encodes CASSRHRAAGANVLTF.

At least ten counts were recorded for this clonotype. The V call is TRBV7-9, the J call TRBJ1-4; tentatively, D is TRBD1 (5 bases). The CDR3 has 15 amino acids. V was clipped by 7 bases and J by 5 bases, with 17 bases between them. CDR1 and CDR2 (germline): SEHNR, FQNEAQ (reference sequence). CDR3 bases: TGTGCCAGCATCCCCGGGTGGGGGACGAATGAAAAACTGTTTTTT. Translation gives CASIPGWGTNEKLFF.

A remark on this clonotype: A much larger clone sits a single nucleotide away, making a read error possible. The CDR3 bases are TGTGCCAGCAGTTTAATCGCCCAAGGCTGCACCTTC. This gives the protein CASSLIAQGCTF. The rearrangement uses TRBV12-3 or TRBV12-4 and TRBJ1-2; D call uncertain. CDR3 length equals 12 residues.

The chain recombines TRBV20-1 with TRBJ2-3; unclear D gene. V was clipped by 6 bases and J by 2 bases, with 18 bases between them. Germline V lookup: CDR1 DFQATT, CDR2 SNEGSKA (reference sequence). This CDR3 contains 15 residues. The CDR3 nucleotides are TGCAGTGCCGCTGGCCTCATCGCATTCACAGATACGCAGTATTTT. Protein: CSAAGLIAFTDTQYF.

In its sample, this clonotype was seen many times. The V and J genes are TRBV12-3 or TRBV12-4 and TRBJ2-7; a weak D match, TRBD2 (6 bases). The CDR3 totals 12 residues. Trimming pared 7 bases from V and 9 bases from J, leaving 16 bases between. In DNA, the CDR3 is TGTGCCAGCACTTCCCAGGGCGGGGTGCAGTACTTC. This gives the protein CASTSQGGVQYF.

Comments on this clonotype: Germline and junction disagree at one end, which may indicate a read error. V gene TRBV5-1 combines with J gene TRBJ1-1; no clear D. The CDR3 runs to 13 residues. The germline V gene encodes CDR1 SGHRS and CDR2 YFSETQ. The chain's CDR3 is CASSLIVNTEALF. In DNA form, the CDR3 reads TGCGCCAGCAGCTTGATAGTGAACACTGAAGCTCTCTTT.

This chain joins TRBV19 and TRBJ1-2; TRBD1 might be the D (5 bases). Looked up from germline, CDR1 is LNHDA and CDR2 is SQIVND (reference sequence). V was cut by 10 bases and J by 0 bases, with 12 bases left in between. There are 13 residues in the CDR3. The CDR3 spells CATQEASNYGYTF. CDR3 bases: TGTGCCACACAGGAGGCGTCTAACTATGGCTACACCTTC.

A note on this clonotype: This clone may be a read error of a much larger clone one base away. Since the CDR3 does not end with the conserved phenylalanine or tryptophan, this likely comes from a read error. The chain is built from TRBV11-1 and TRBJ1-4; TRBD1 is a possible D gene (6 bases). The CDR3 is 14 residues long. Germline V gene data show CDR1 as SGHAT and CDR2 as FQDESV (reference sequence). V lost 5 bases to trimming and J lost 5 bases, with 12 bases between them. This CDR3 is CASSRRGGNEKLFL. The CDR3, as DNA: TGTGCCAGCAGCCGCAGGGGAGGGAATGAAAAACTGTTTCTT.

This clonotype was recorded at least ten times. V is TRBV29-1 and J is TRBJ1-5, with D perhaps matching TRBD1 (6 bases). Looked up from germline, CDR1 is SQVTM and CDR2 is ANQGSEA. The CDR3 has 14 amino acids. V dropped 4 bases and J dropped 6 bases, with 16 bases sitting between them. The CDR3 DNA reads as TGCAGCGTTGTCCTACAGGGTACGAGTCAGCCCCAGCATTTT. Its translation is CSVVLQGTSQPQHF.

About this clonotype: A much more abundant neighbour one base away suggests this may be a read error. The chain carries TRBV29-1 and TRBJ2-7; maybe TRBD1 (6 bases). Deletions cut 4 bases from V and 5 bases from J, with 12 bases between. The CDR3 runs 12 residues. CDR1 SQVTM and CDR2 ANQGSEA come from the germline V gene. CDR3 protein: CSVAYRADEQYF. CDR3 nucleotide sequence: TGCAGCGTTGCTTACAGGGCCGACGAGCAGTACTTC.

The chain joins TRBV25-1 to TRBJ2-2; TRBD2 agrees at 10 bases. V trimming: 3 bases; J trimming: 4 bases; junction bases outside the gene matches: 20. Per germline, CDR1 MGHDK and CDR2 SYGVNS. This CDR3 spans 21 amino acids. In DNA form, the CDR3 reads TGTGCCAGCAGTGATAGAGGTGGAGGAAGCGGGAGGGCCGGGGGCACCGGGGAGCTGTTTTTT. The encoded protein is CASSDRGGGSGRAGGTGELFF.

In its sample, this clonotype was seen a few times. The V call is TRBV2, the J call TRBJ1-2, with a possible D match to TRBD1 (5 bases). CDR1 and CDR2 (germline): SNHLY, FYNNEI. The CDR3 is made up of 13 amino acids. V dropped 7 bases and J dropped 2 bases, with 11 bases sitting between them. The CDR3 is CASNYGANYGYTF. The CDR3 DNA follows: TGTGCCAGCAATTATGGGGCGAACTATGGCTACACCTTC.

This clonotype showed up many times. The genes are TRBV7-9 and TRBJ2-2; D tentatively fits TRBD1 or TRBD2 (5 bases each). Trimming took 4 bases from V and 7 from J, leaving 10 bases between them. The CDR3 is 13 residues long. The germline gives CDR1 SEHNR, CDR2 FQNEAQ (reference sequence). The CDR3 loop is CASSSGTFGELFF. The CDR3 DNA reads as TGTGCCAGCAGCTCCGGGACCTTCGGGGAGCTGTTTTTT.

This clonotype was counted ten times or more. The rearrangement links TRBV4-1 to TRBJ1-5, with 7 bases aligning to TRBD1. The ends lost 0 bases at V and 1 base at J; junction bases unmatched: 3. The germline gives CDR1 MGHRA, CDR2 YSYEKL. The CDR3 covers 16 residues. CDR3 amino acids: CASSQEAGGSNQPQHF. In nucleotides, the CDR3 is TGCGCCAGCAGCCAAGAGGCAGGGGGAAGCAATCAGCCCCAGCATTTT.

As for this clonotype: This may be a read error: a much more frequent sequence differs by one nucleotide. The chain joins TRBV7-2 to TRBJ2-7; D is unclear. The V and J ends lost 8 bases and 3 bases respectively, with 20 bases between them. Germline V gives CDR1 SGHTA, CDR2 FQGNSA. This CDR3 has 15 residues. The CDR3 is CASGSAPRIDYEQYF. The DNA of the CDR3 is TGTGCCAGCGGCTCTGCCCCACGGATCGACTACGAGCAGTACTTC.

This clonotype turned up a few times. The rearrangement links TRBV10-3 to TRBJ2-5; 7 positions agree with TRBD1. Germline V gives CDR1 ENHRY, CDR2 SYGVKD. The CDR3 extends over 15 amino acids. After removal of 4 bases from V and 5 bases from J, the junction contained 10 bases not matched to a gene. The chain's CDR3 is CAISAPGTAKETQYF. CDR3 bases: TGTGCCATCAGTGCTCCCGGGACAGCTAAGGAGACCCAGTACTTC.

This clonotype was counted many times. The chain combines TRBV29-1 with TRBJ1-2, with D maybe TRBD1 (5 bases). V lost 0 bases, J lost 4 bases, and 21 bases lay in between. Germline V gives CDR1 SQVTM, CDR2 ANQGSEA. The CDR3 covers 17 residues. This CDR3 is CSVEESGTLKNTYGYTF. CDR3 sequence (DNA): TGCAGCGTTGAAGAATCCGGGACTTTAAAGAACACCTATGGCTACACCTTC. The full variable domain, rest sourced from reference TRBV29-1 and TRBJ1-2, is SAVISQKPSRDICQRGTSLTIQCQVDSQVTMMFWYRQQPGQSLTLIATANQGSEATYESGFVIDKFPISRPNLTFSTLTVSNMSPEDSSIYLCSVEESGTLKNTYGYTFGSGTRLTVV.

This clonotype has ten or more counts. The gene calls are TRBV7-2 and TRBJ1-6, with D tentatively TRBD1 (6 bases). V was cut by 8 bases and J by 3 bases, with 11 bases left in between. Looked up from germline, CDR1 is SGHTA and CDR2 is FQGNSA. This CDR3 has 14 amino acids. CDR3: CASGTGFYNSPLHF. The CDR3 coding sequence is TGTGCCAGCGGAACAGGGTTCTATAATTCACCCCTCCACTTT.

This clonotype has ten or more counts. The chain links TRBV7-9 to TRBJ1-5, with D tentatively TRBD1 (6 bases). Germline V gene data show CDR1 as SEHNR and CDR2 as FQNEAQ (reference sequence). Between the trimmed V and J ends, which lost 5 bases and 3 bases, there was a span of 14 bases. CDR3 size: 15 residues. The DNA for the CDR3 is TGTGCCAGCAGCGAAGTAGGGGGGCCCAATCAGCCCCAGCATTTT. Amino acid sequence: CASSEVGGPNQPQHF.

This clonotype showed up many times. The chain employs TRBV14 and TRBJ2-7, with TRBD2 matching over 9 bases. The CDR3 runs to 17 residues. With 0 bases clipped from V and 1 base from J, the junction kept 7 bases outside the gene matches. Germline CDR1 reads SGHDN; CDR2 reads FVKESK. The chain's CDR3 is CASSQETSGYVSYEQYF. The CDR3 DNA sequence: TGTGCCAGCAGCCAAGAGACTAGCGGTTATGTATCCTACGAGCAGTACTTC.

In DNA, the CDR3 is TGTGCCAGCAGCGTAGATTCCGCGAAATCCTACGAGCAGTACTTC. Protein product: CASSVDSAKSYEQYF. This sequence joins TRBV9 and TRBJ2-7; D gene ambiguous. The length of the CDR3 is 15 residues. In germline, CDR1 is SGDLS, CDR2 YYNGEE. V was shortened by 0 bases and J by 1 base, with 11 bases between the two germline ends. Combining the CDR3 with reference TRBV9 and TRBJ2-7 gives the whole variable domain DSGVTQTPKHLITATGQRVTLRCSPRSGDLSVYWYQQSLDQGLQFLIQYYNGEERAKGNILERFSAQQFPDLHSELNLSSLELGDSALYFCASSVDSAKSYEQYFGPGTRLTVT.

This clonotype was seen ten or more times. The V gene is TRBV7-2, the J gene TRBJ1-1; no firm D call. V shed 5 bases and J shed 3 bases, with 10 bases lying between them. The CDR3 totals 13 residues. Looked up from germline, CDR1 is SGHTA and CDR2 is FQGNSA. Here the CDR3 reads CASSISGDTEAFF. The CDR3 DNA follows: TGTGCCAGCAGCATCAGCGGAGACACTGAAGCTTTCTTT.

This chain joins TRBV10-3 and TRBJ1-1; D not certain. This CDR3 spans 12 amino acids. Per the germline V gene, CDR1 is ENHRY and CDR2 is SYGVKD. Trimming removed 6 bases at V and 1 base at J, with 6 bases between. The CDR3 protein is CAISRRNTEAFF. In nucleotides, the CDR3 is TGTGCCATCAGCAGGAGGAACACTGAAGCTTTCTTT.

At least ten counts were recorded for this clonotype. The genes are TRBV7-2 and TRBJ2-5; 15 nucleotides line up with TRBD2. Germline CDR1 and CDR2: SGHTA and FQGNSA. This CDR3 is built from 18 residues. J lost 4 bases, V lost 5 bases, and 11 bases had no gene match. The chain's CDR3 is CASSLSGLAGGALETQYF. Written as DNA, the CDR3 is TGTGCCAGCAGCCTCAGCGGACTAGCGGGAGGGGCGTTAGAGACCCAGTACTTC. Supplemented by reference TRBV7-2 and TRBJ2-5, the full variable domain reads GAGVSQSPSNKVTEKGKDVELRCDPISGHTALYWYRQSLGQGLEFLIYFQGNSAPDKSGLPSDRFSAERTGGSVSTLTIQRTQQEDSAVYLCASSLSGLAGGALETQYFGPGTRLLVL.

Details on this clonotype: Being one base from a much bigger clone, this may be a read error. The rearrangement uses TRBV7-9 and TRBJ1-2; 12 nucleotides match TRBD1. The junction had 6 bases not matched to a gene; V was cut back by 6 bases and J by 7 bases. The CDR3 length is 14 residues. Germline-derived CDR1 and CDR2 are SEHNR and FQNEAQ (reference sequence). CDR3 in amino acids: CASRSGTGGFGYTF. The CDR3 bases are TGTGCCAGCAGGTCTGGGACAGGGGGCTTTGGCTACACCTTC.

In its sample, this clonotype was seen many times. DNA for the CDR3: TGTGCCACTGATTCCGGGACTCAGCCCCAGCATTTT. Translated: CATDSGTQPQHF. The rearrangement joins TRBV24-1 to TRBJ1-5; D is possibly TRBD1 (5 bases). CDR3 length: 12 amino acids. Per the germline V gene, CDR1 is KGHDR and CDR2 is SFDVKD. V was cut by 10 bases and J by 6 bases, with 12 bases left in between.